Reported below is one T cell receptor beta chain. The protocol was immunoSEQ multiplex PCR, while the TCRdb copy is restricted to in-frame clones and leaves out a portion. This table holds 250,000 to 300,000 clones, around 87% found once. This sample stems from a study of Ad26.COV2.S vaccination and SARS-CoV-2 variants. Study-wide context: Ad26.COV2.S shots went into the muscle once or twice, 56 days apart.

The treatment denotes: around 19 received Ad26.COV2.S at low or high dose, single or two shots; 5 received placebo; per-sample allocation not given. At day 63 after the first vaccine or placebo injection, samples were drawn. CDR3 size: 15 residues. V lost 6 bases to trimming and J lost 6 bases; unmatched junction nucleotides: 12. CDR1 is MNHEY, CDR2 SVGAGI, per germline. This TCR derives from a person between 18 and 65 years old who received the Ad26.COV2.S COVID-19 vaccine or a placebo. The genes are TRBV6-5 and TRBJ2-7, with 9 bases that match TRBD2. The specimen was peripheral blood, collected in a trial of Ad26.COV2.S vaccine versus placebo. The CDR3 sequence: CASRLSSGILLEQYF. The CDR3 DNA follows: TGTGCCAGCAGACTCTCTAGCGGGATTCTCCTCGAGCAGTACTTC.